This T cell receptor (beta chain) is drawn from a study of T cells after yellow fever vaccination. Study at large: SMART-Seq v4 Ultra Low Input prepared the low-cell-number fractions.

5'RACE template switching generated TCR cDNA, adding a universal primer site and UMIs. In TCRdb, the 5' RACE reads were re-called with MiXCR into one record per CDR3 protein. The sample has about 550,000 distinct CDR3 sequences, about 19% seen once. As to this clonotype: The target antigen is unknown.

With V trimmed by 3 bases and J by 3 bases, 5 bases remained unmatched. Germline V gives CDR1 SQVTM, CDR2 ANQGSEA. This CDR3 region has 13 residues. Findings of the study overall: Primary-vaccination clones mostly resurfaced post-booster (nearly 97% CD4, roughly 90% CD8). A limited proportion of clonotypes was detected within both the CD4 and CD8 compartments.

This sequence joins TRBV29-1 and TRBJ2-7; TRBD2 aligns across 7 bases. The sequence derives from a man younger than 45 who received the YFV17D yellow fever vaccine. Sequencing was performed on PBMCs, taken 15 days after the yellow fever booster vaccination. The DNA of the CDR3 is TGCAGCGTTGAGGGCGAGCGGGACTACGAGCAGTACTTC. Protein product: CSVEGERDYEQYF.